Presented here are 25 T cell receptor beta chains from one specimen sequenced in a study of T cells after yellow fever vaccination. TCRdb re-called the 5' RACE reads through MiXCR, storing one row per CDR3 protein. The data hold 310,000 or so distinct CDR3 sequences, with 6.8% observed a single time. The sample here was PBMCs, taken about 41 days after the first yellow fever vaccination. These receptors originate from a man aged 18 to 30 who received the YFV17D yellow fever vaccine.

This clonotype was seen repeatedly, ten times or more. CDR3 region: CASSPLPAGGNEQFF. The DNA of the CDR3 is TGTGCCAGCTCACCACTGCCAGCGGGGGGGAATGAGCAGTTCTTC. The V gene is TRBV18, the J gene TRBJ2-1, with 10 bases aligning to TRBD2. CDR1 KGHSH and CDR2 LQKENI come from the germline V gene. This CDR3 spans 15 amino acids. After removal of 1 base from V and 7 bases from J, the junction contained 4 bases not matched to a gene.

This clonotype was observed a handful of times. The chain joins TRBV5-1 to TRBJ1-1; TRBD1 might be the D (6 bases). Trimming pared 4 bases from V and 1 base from J, leaving 11 bases between. Germline CDR1 SGHRS, CDR2 YFSETQ. The CDR3 extends over 14 amino acids. CDR3: CASSPGHQNTEAFF. The DNA of the CDR3 is TGCGCCAGCAGCCCGGGACACCAGAACACTGAAGCTTTCTTT.

This clonotype has only a few counts. This rearrangement joins TRBV2 to TRBJ2-1; D unresolved. The CDR3 loop spans 16 amino acids. The germline gives CDR1 SNHLY, CDR2 FYNNEI. V lost 7 bases and J 0 bases, leaving 16 bases between the germline ends. DNA for the CDR3: TGTGCCAGCACTTGGACGCCCTCTAGCTCCTACAATGAGCAGTTCTTC. It specifies CASTWTPSSSYNEQFF.

This rearrangement joins TRBV5-1 to TRBJ2-1; no clear D gene. The CDR3 totals 15 residues. Trimming left V 1 base short and J 0 bases short, with 8 bases between. The germline gives CDR1 SGHRS, CDR2 YFSETQ. This chain's CDR3 is CASSLNGDSYNEQFF. The DNA of the CDR3 is TGCGCCAGCAGCTTGAATGGCGACTCCTACAATGAGCAGTTCTTC.

In this sample, this clonotype turned up many times. This rearrangement joins TRBV15 to TRBJ2-3, with 8 bases aligning to TRBD1. The CDR3 extends over 16 amino acids. V dropped 1 base and J dropped 4; count of bases not matched to a gene: 7. Germline V gene data show CDR1 as LNHNV and CDR2 as YYDKDF (reference sequence). CDR3 DNA: TGTGCCACCAGCAGAGGGACAGGGCGGATTGCAGATACGCAGTATTTT. Its translation: CATSRGTGRIADTQYF.

For this clonotype: One end of the junction does not line up with germline, which may come from a read error. The chain links TRBV3-1 to TRBJ2-6; D is uncertain. The CDR3 runs to 15 residues. CDR1 is LGHDT and CDR2 is YNNKEL in the germline V gene (reference sequence). CDR3 nucleotides: TGTGCCTGCAGCCTTCGGAGCTCTGGGGCCAACGTCCTGACTTTC. Its protein product is CACSLRSSGANVLTF.

Many counts were recorded for this clonotype. This rearrangement joins TRBV5-1 to TRBJ2-3; D may be TRBD1 or TRBD2 (5 bases each). CDR1 is SGHRS, CDR2 YFSETQ, per germline. Trimming removed 3 bases from V and 2 bases from J, with 13 bases in between. There are 15 residues in the CDR3. CDR3 region: CASSYRGRDTDTQYF. The CDR3 region has the DNA TGCGCCAGCAGCTATCGGGGCAGGGACACAGATACGCAGTATTTT.

The rearrangement joins TRBV6-6 to TRBJ2-1; 7 bases agree with TRBD1. Germline values: CDR1 MNHNY, CDR2 SVGAGI (reference sequence). V lost 5 bases to trimming and J lost 10 bases; unmatched junction nucleotides: 5. The CDR3 is made up of 12 amino acids. The CDR3 here is CASSKQGEEQFF. DNA of the CDR3: TGTGCCAGCAGTAAGCAGGGGGAAGAGCAGTTCTTC.

This clonotype was counted only a few times. A much bigger clone sits one base away, suggesting this may be a read error. The chain combines TRBV5-1 with TRBJ2-2, with a weak D call TRBD1 (6 bases). V shed 4 bases and J shed 1 base, with 8 bases lying between them. Germline CDR1 SGHRS, CDR2 YFSETQ. The CDR3 is made up of 14 amino acids. In DNA, the CDR3 is TGCGCCAGCAGCGGGGGACAGAACACCGGGGAGCTGTTTTTT. Its protein product is CASSGGQNTGELFF. Full variable domain (outside the CDR3, taken from reference TRBV5-1 and TRBJ2-2): KAGVTQTPRYLIKTRGQQVTLSCSPISGHRSVSWYQQTPGQGLQFLFEYFSETQRNKGNFPGRFSGRQFSNSRSEMNVSTLELGDSALYLCASSGGQNTGELFFGEGSRLTVL.

The chain recombines TRBV7-9 with TRBJ1-2, with TRBD1 identical over 8 bases. This CDR3 is 15 amino acids long. Per germline, CDR1 SEHNR and CDR2 FQNEAQ (reference sequence). Trimming took 5 bases from V and 3 from J; bases not matched to a gene: 8. In DNA, the CDR3 is TGTGCCAGCAGCCGCGGGACAGGAGGTGACTATGGCTACACCTTC. Residues: CASSRGTGGDYGYTF.

The rearrangement joins TRBV2 to TRBJ2-7; D not certain. V gave up 3 bases and J gave up 9 bases, with 12 bases separating them. Germline V lookup: CDR1 SNHLY, CDR2 FYNNEI. The CDR3 runs 12 residues. DNA for the CDR3: TGTGCCAGCAGTGATCTCAATGTCGGGCAGTACGTC. Translated, it gives CASSDLNVGQYV.

This clonotype was seen a handful of times. The V call is TRBV11-1, the J call TRBJ1-2; weak D call: TRBD1 (6 bases). CDR1 and CDR2 (germline): SGHAT, FQDESV (reference sequence). V was cut by 5 bases and J by 4 bases, with 17 bases left in between. The CDR3 is made up of 15 amino acids. The CDR3 protein is CASSPYATGLYGYTF. The CDR3 bases are TGTGCCAGCAGCCCCTACGCGACAGGACTCTATGGCTACACCTTC.

This clonotype was detected only a few times. V and J are TRBV27 and TRBJ1-6; 12 positions match TRBD1. This CDR3 comprises 18 residues. The germline V gene encodes CDR1 MNHEY and CDR2 SMNVEV (reference sequence). With V trimmed by 2 bases and J by 7 bases, 9 bases remained unmatched. CDR3 coding DNA: TGTGCCAGCAGTTTACTGGGGACAGGGGGCGCCGGGAATTCACCCCTCCACTTT. This translates into CASSLLGTGGAGNSPLHF.

J is TRBJ2-1 and V is TRBV11-2, with a weak D call TRBD2 (5 bases). The V and J ends lost 5 bases and 8 bases respectively, with 16 bases between them. Germline CDR1 reads SGHAT; CDR2 reads FQNNGV. CDR3 length: 14 residues. Written as DNA, the CDR3 is TGTGCCAGCAGCGCCCGAGGGCTCTCTCATGAGCAGTTCTTC. Protein sequence: CASSARGLSHEQFF.

The CDR3 is CASSYSERSPTNTEAFF. The DNA for the CDR3 is TGTGCCAGCAGTTACTCGGAGCGGAGCCCAACGAACACTGAAGCTTTCTTT. The rearrangement joins TRBV6-5 to TRBJ1-1; D not resolved. This CDR3 region has 17 residues. Germline assignment: CDR1 MNHEY and CDR2 SVGAGI. V dropped 0 bases and J dropped 1 base, with 15 bases sitting between them.

The rearrangement links TRBV6-1 to TRBJ1-2; no reliable D call. Between the trimmed V and J ends, which lost 0 bases and 3 bases, there was a span of 2 bases. This CDR3 has 12 amino acids. The germline V gene has CDR1 MNHNS and CDR2 SASEGT. CDR3 nucleotide sequence: TGTGCCAGCAGTGAAGCGTACTATGGCTACACCTTC. It translates to CASSEAYYGYTF.

This clonotype was counted a few times. The J gene is TRBJ2-3, the V gene TRBV3-1, with 9 bases identical to TRBD1. The length of the CDR3 is 18 residues. Trimming at V came to 0 bases and at J to 3 bases, leaving 10 bases not matched to a gene. Germline V CDR1 and CDR2: LGHDT, YNNKEL (reference sequence). The CDR3 DNA reads TGTGCCAGCAGCCAAGAGGCTTGGGGACAGGGACCGACAGATACGCAGTATTTT. Its protein product is CASSQEAWGQGPTDTQYF.

The genes are TRBV20-1 and TRBJ1-2, with 7 bases identical to TRBD1. This CDR3 has 14 amino acids. Germline loops: CDR1 DFQATT, CDR2 SNEGSKA (reference sequence). With 4 bases clipped from V and 2 bases from J, the junction kept 7 bases outside the gene matches. The CDR3 is CSATRQGRNYGYTF. The DNA for the CDR3 is TGCAGTGCTACCAGACAGGGACGAAACTATGGCTACACCTTC.

This clonotype was recorded many times. V and J are TRBV12-3 or TRBV12-4 and TRBJ2-5; a weak D match, TRBD1 (5 bases). The CDR3 is 13 amino acids. Trimming cost V 6 bases and J 5 bases, with 13 bases left between them. This CDR3 is CASRDTLGETQYF. CDR3 nucleotides: TGTGCCAGCAGGGACACCTTGGGGGAGACCCAGTACTTC.

This clonotype occurred a few times. The V call is TRBV5-4, the J call TRBJ2-7, with unresolved D. Germline V gives CDR1 SGHNT, CDR2 YYREEE (reference sequence). The CDR3 totals 11 residues. The ends were cut back, 0 bases at V and 7 bases at J, with 5 bases in the middle. CDR3 sequence (DNA): TGTGCCAGCAGCTTGGTAAAAGAGCAGTACTTC. This encodes CASSLVKEQYF.

This clonotype was seen only a few times. This sequence joins TRBV5-1 and TRBJ2-7; 8 bases fit TRBD1. V shed 5 bases and J 2 bases; nucleotides not matched to a gene: 3. The CDR3 is made up of 13 amino acids. CDR1 SGHRS and CDR2 YFSETQ come from the germline V gene. CDR3 bases: TGCGCCAGCAGAAGGACAGGGACCTACGAGCAGTACTTC. Translation gives CASRRTGTYEQYF.

The DNA of the CDR3 is TGCAGTGCCCCAGACAGCGCCGGGGAGCTGTTTTTT. Translation: CSAPDSAGELFF. The chain carries TRBV20-1 and TRBJ2-2; a weak D match, TRBD1 (5 bases). The CDR3 is 12 residues long. CDR1 is DFQATT and CDR2 is SNEGSKA in the germline V gene (reference sequence). Trimming took off 6 bases at V and 6 bases at J, with 11 bases between the two ends.

A few counts support this clonotype. This chain joins TRBV7-9 and TRBJ1-4; perhaps TRBD1 as D (6 bases). The CDR3 sequence is 17 residues long. Germline V gene sequence: CDR1 SEHNR, CDR2 FQNEAQ (reference sequence). V was cut by 6 bases and J by 3 bases, with 20 bases left in between. CDR3 sequence: CASSFEGRDKPNEKLFF. The CDR3 region has the DNA TGTGCCAGCAGTTTCGAGGGAAGGGACAAGCCTAATGAAAAACTGTTTTTT.

A few counts support this clonotype. This chain links TRBV7-3 with TRBJ1-4; no clear D gene. Trimming removed 5 bases at V and 8 bases at J, with 12 bases between. This CDR3 has 13 amino acids. Germline-derived CDR1 and CDR2 are SGHTA and FQGTGA. As DNA, the CDR3 is TGTGCCAGCAGCAGAGAAGTGGGCGAAAAACTGTTTTTT. Translation gives CASSREVGEKLFF.

This clonotype was detected a few times. V usage is TRBV20-1 and J usage is TRBJ2-7, with 8 bases that match TRBD1. The trim removed 5 bases at V and 9 bases at J, leaving 12 bases unmatched. The CDR3 contains 13 residues. Germline assignment: CDR1 DFQATT and CDR2 SNEGSKA (reference sequence). CDR3: CSAPHTGQARQYF. DNA for the CDR3: TGCAGTGCTCCTCATACGGGACAGGCGAGGCAGTACTTC.